Shown below are 15 T cell receptor beta chains from a single sample sequenced in a study of monozygotic twins with inflammatory bowel disease. TCRdb derives one entry per CDR3 protein from the 5' RACE reads, leaving out DNA. This table holds fewer than 450,000 distinct CDR3 sequences. The material sequenced was blood. The receptors originated from a human donor with ulcerative colitis or Crohn's disease, or a healthy co-twin of an affected twin (not recorded which).

V usage is TRBV7-3 and J usage is TRBJ2-5. Germline CDR1 and CDR2: SGHTA and FQGTGA. The CDR3 contains 13 residues. This CDR3 is CASSLTHQETQYF.

The chain carries TRBV7-7 and TRBJ2-2; TCRdb lists TRBD1, though no DNA is available to test this call. The CDR3 contains 15 residues. Germline V gene data show CDR1 as SSHAT and CDR2 as FNYEAQ (reference sequence). The CDR3 sequence: CASSLATRGAGELFF. Variable domain in full (rest from reference TRBV7-7 and TRBJ2-2): GAGVSQSPRYKVTKRGQDVTLRCDPISSHATLYWYQQALGQGPEFLTYFNYEAQPDKSGLPSDRFSAERPEGSISTLTIQRTEQRDSAMYRCASSLATRGAGELFFGEGSRLTVL.

The CDR3: CASSYQQGHEQYF. The V and J genes are TRBV13 and TRBJ2-7; TCRdb's D call of TRBD1 is untestable without DNA. The CDR3 has 13 residues. Germline CDR1 PRHDT, CDR2 FYEKMQ (reference sequence).

This chain connects TRBV2 to TRBJ2-3; TCRdb's D call, TRBD1, is unchecked because there is no DNA. Germline V gene lookup returns CDR1 SNHLY and CDR2 FYNNEI. CDR3 length equals 16 residues. This CDR3 is CASSSRGQGDTDTQYF. Full variable domain (rest looked up from reference TRBV2 and TRBJ2-3): EPEVTQTPSHQVTQMGQEVILRCVPISNHLYFYWYRQILGQKVEFLVSFYNNEISEKSEIFDDQFSVERPDGSNFTLKIRSTKLEDSAMYFCASSSRGQGDTDTQYFGPGTRLTVL.

V usage is TRBV2 and J usage is TRBJ1-6; TCRdb's D call of TRBD1 is untestable without DNA. The CDR3 is made up of 15 amino acids. CDR1 SNHLY and CDR2 FYNNEI come from the germline V gene. The CDR3 region is CASSTQGAMNSPLHF.

The rearrangement joins TRBV5-1 to TRBJ2-7; lacking DNA, the TRBD2 call made by TCRdb goes unchecked. CDR1 is SGHRS, CDR2 YFSETQ, per germline. This CDR3 comprises 15 residues. CDR3: CASSLGTSGVYEQYF. Combining the CDR3 with reference TRBV5-1 and TRBJ2-7 gives the whole variable domain KAGVTQTPRYLIKTRGQQVTLSCSPISGHRSVSWYQQTPGQGLQFLFEYFSETQRNKGNFPGRFSGRQFSNSRSEMNVSTLELGDSALYLCASSLGTSGVYEQYFGPGTRLTVT.

The chain is built from TRBV6-2 or TRBV6-3 and TRBJ2-7; TCRdb designates TRBD2, a call that cannot be tested without DNA. Germline V CDR1 and CDR2: MNHEY, SVGEGT. The CDR3 totals 14 residues. This CDR3 is CASIQAGSSYDQYF.

The genes are TRBV7-7 and TRBJ2-1; TCRdb selects TRBD2, and the lack of DNA leaves this call unchecked. CDR1 and CDR2 from the germline V gene are SSHAT and FNYEAQ (reference sequence). The CDR3 spans 15 residues. The CDR3: CALNPLAGSYNEQFF. Full variable domain (remainder filled in from reference TRBV7-7 and TRBJ2-1): GAGVSQSPRYKVTKRGQDVTLRCDPISSHATLYWYQQALGQGPEFLTYFNYEAQPDKSGLPSDRFSAERPEGSISTLTIQRTEQRDSAMYRCALNPLAGSYNEQFFGPGTRLTVL.

This chain uses TRBV5-4 with TRBJ2-2; TCRdb's D gene call, TRBD2, goes unchecked for lack of DNA. Looked up from germline, CDR1 is SGHNT and CDR2 is YYREEE (reference sequence). The CDR3 length is 18 residues. CDR3 in amino acids: CASSRRTSGVLNTGELFF.

This chain connects TRBV6-1 to TRBJ2-7; TCRdb's D gene call, TRBD1, goes unchecked for lack of DNA. CDR1 and CDR2 from the germline V gene are MNHNS and SASEGT. This CDR3 has 15 amino acids. The CDR3 sequence: CASSTPGTGSHEQYF.

The CDR3 is CASSFGKGEAEQYF. The gene calls are TRBV5-1 and TRBJ2-7. This CDR3 region has 14 residues. Germline V gene sequence: CDR1 SGHRS, CDR2 YFSETQ.

The V call is TRBV6-4, the J call TRBJ1-6; TCRdb indicates TRBD1, and absent DNA this call remains unverified. Germline V gene data show CDR1 as MRHNA and CDR2 as SNTAGT. This CDR3 comprises 15 residues. The CDR3 is CASSPSISDNSPLHF.

CDR3 sequence: CAIAGGAGDGYTF. The gene calls are TRBV10-3 and TRBJ1-2; TCRdb selects TRBD1, and the lack of DNA leaves this call unchecked. Per the germline V gene, CDR1 is ENHRY and CDR2 is SYGVKD. CDR3 length: 13 amino acids.

This sequence joins TRBV21-1 and TRBJ2-1; the D call from TCRdb, TRBD1, cannot be confirmed without DNA. TRBV21-1 is noted as a pseudogene. The CDR3 runs 12 residues. The CDR3 loop reads CARGQGYNEQFF.

The CDR3 loop reads CASSSRTEAYEQYF. The gene calls are TRBV7-6 and TRBJ2-7. The CDR3 runs to 14 residues. In germline, CDR1 is SGHVS, CDR2 FNYEAQ.